Following are 8 T cell receptor beta chains from one sample sequenced in a study of control samples from healthy donors and cancer patients. Clones were sequenced by immunoSEQ multiplex PCR, and TCRdb holds only the in-frame ones, with some missing. This sample has about 65,000 clones, with 90% found just once. Source material: PBMCs. These TCRs come from a woman between 45 and 65 years old with colorectal cancer.

V is TRBV2 and J is TRBJ2-1; 10 positions match TRBD2. The CDR3 runs to 14 residues. V lost 8 bases, J lost 4 bases, and 5 bases stayed unmatched. CDR1 is SNHLY, CDR2 FYNNEI, per germline. This CDR3 reads CASQQGLAYNEQFF. The CDR3 DNA is TGTGCCAGCCAACAGGGACTAGCGTACAATGAGCAGTTCTTC.

V and J are TRBV12-5 and TRBJ1-3; D is undetermined. Germline CDR1 and CDR2: LGHNT and FRNRAP. Trimming took 3 bases from V and 4 from J, leaving 4 bases between them. The CDR3 length is 12 residues. CDR3: CASGFQGNTIYF. CDR3 nucleotide sequence: TGTGCTAGTGGTTTCCAGGGAAACACCATATATTTT. The full variable domain, in which reference TRBV12-5 and TRBJ1-3 provide the parts outside the CDR3, is DARVTQTPRHKVTEMGQEVTMRCQPILGHNTVFWYRQTMMQGLELLAYFRNRAPLDDSGMPKDRFSAEMPDATLATLKIQPSEPRDSAVYFCASGFQGNTIYFGEGSWLTVV.

The CDR3 nucleotides read TGTGCCTGGAGTACTGGCGGTTCAGATACGCAGTATTTT. This gives the protein CAWSTGGSDTQYF. This chain uses TRBV30 with TRBJ2-3, with D unresolved. This CDR3 is built from 13 residues. The germline V gene has CDR1 GTSNPN and CDR2 SVGIG (reference sequence). The V and J ends lost 2 bases and 4 bases respectively, with 10 bases between them.

The J gene is TRBJ1-2, the V gene TRBV12-3 or TRBV12-4, with D uncertain. Trimming took off 2 bases at V and 0 bases at J, with 4 bases between the two ends. The CDR3 spans 13 residues. The CDR3 nucleotides are TGTGCCAGCAGTTTATCAGCTAACTATGGCTACACCTTC. This sequence encodes CASSLSANYGYTF.

The chain carries TRBV6-2 or TRBV6-3 and TRBJ2-7; 8 bases align to TRBD2. The germline V gene has CDR1 MNHEY and CDR2 SVGEGT. This CDR3 spans 15 amino acids. The J segment lost 0 bases and the V segment lost 2 bases, leaving 3 bases of the junction unmatched. The CDR3 protein is CASSYDGGGSYEQYF. The CDR3 nucleotides are TGTGCCAGCAGTTACGACGGGGGGGGCTCCTACGAGCAGTACTTC.

This chain connects TRBV4-1 to TRBJ2-1, with unresolved D. The CDR3 has 14 residues. V was trimmed by 1 base and J by 8 bases, leaving 12 bases between them. Germline loops: CDR1 MGHRA, CDR2 YSYEKL. The CDR3 DNA reads as TGCGCCAGCAGCCAAGTTAACAGTCGGTATGAGCAGTTCTTC. This codes for CASSQVNSRYEQFF.

The chain joins TRBV19 to TRBJ2-3; 8 bases align to TRBD1. The CDR3 is 15 residues long. V shed 4 bases and J 4 bases; nucleotides not matched to a gene: 7. Germline V gives CDR1 LNHDA, CDR2 SQIVND (reference sequence). The CDR3 spells CASSKDRAAADTQYF. The CDR3 region has the DNA TGTGCCAGTAGTAAGGACAGGGCCGCAGCAGATACGCAGTATTTT.

The V call is TRBV6-2 or TRBV6-3, the J call TRBJ2-7, with D perhaps given as TRBD1 or TRBD2 (6 bases each). The CDR3 runs to 15 residues. Germline V lookup: CDR1 MNHEY, CDR2 SVGEGT. V was pared by 4 bases and J by 1 base, with 14 bases between. The CDR3 here is CASSFPGEASYEQYF. DNA of the CDR3: TGTGCCAGCAGTTTCCCAGGGGAGGCGTCCTACGAGCAGTACTTC.